The present T cell receptor (beta chain) was sequenced within a study of cytomegalovirus exposure and HLA in healthy donors. The study's findings and limits: The study labeled 170 or so TCR beta chains cytomegalovirus-associated.

CDR1 MGHRA and CDR2 YSYEKL come from the germline V gene. With 0 bases clipped from V and 6 bases from J, the junction kept 2 bases outside the gene matches. CDR3 length equals 15 residues. Profiled with immunoSEQ multiplex PCR; TCRdb holds only in-frame clones, not every one. The data hold roughly 350,000 clones, with 86% observed a single time. About this clone itself: The antigen is undetermined.

Sequencing was carried out using PBMCs. The chain joins TRBV4-1 to TRBJ1-4, with 9 bases identical to TRBD1. The clonotype was recovered from a woman under 30 in good health and CMV-seronegative. CDR3 loop: CASSQERTGDEKLFF. CDR3 DNA: TGCGCCAGCAGCCAAGAAAGGACAGGGGATGAAAAACTGTTTTTT.